This TCR beta chain was observed in a study of blood T cell repertoires in COVID-19. V lost 4 bases and J 5 bases, leaving 8 bases between the germline ends. The CDR3 runs 11 residues. The germline V gene has CDR1 DFQATT and CDR2 SNEGSKA (reference sequence). Authors' data handling: Reference gene primer amplification in the assay estimated nucleated cell counts. Measured with immunoSEQ multiplex PCR; TCRdb has only the in-frame clones, and not every one. Clonal size and the V and J genes are those of that table, whereas D and trimming came from the DNA. In the table there are under 40,000 clones, 70% to 85% of which are singletons.

The receptor was derived from a woman between 55 and 75 years old with acute or convalescent COVID-19. This rearrangement joins TRBV20-1 to TRBJ1-1; D gene unclear. The sequencing sample was made of peripheral blood. The CDR3 region is CSANSKTEAFF. Written as DNA, the CDR3 is TGCAGTGCTAACTCGAAGACTGAAGCTTTCTTT.